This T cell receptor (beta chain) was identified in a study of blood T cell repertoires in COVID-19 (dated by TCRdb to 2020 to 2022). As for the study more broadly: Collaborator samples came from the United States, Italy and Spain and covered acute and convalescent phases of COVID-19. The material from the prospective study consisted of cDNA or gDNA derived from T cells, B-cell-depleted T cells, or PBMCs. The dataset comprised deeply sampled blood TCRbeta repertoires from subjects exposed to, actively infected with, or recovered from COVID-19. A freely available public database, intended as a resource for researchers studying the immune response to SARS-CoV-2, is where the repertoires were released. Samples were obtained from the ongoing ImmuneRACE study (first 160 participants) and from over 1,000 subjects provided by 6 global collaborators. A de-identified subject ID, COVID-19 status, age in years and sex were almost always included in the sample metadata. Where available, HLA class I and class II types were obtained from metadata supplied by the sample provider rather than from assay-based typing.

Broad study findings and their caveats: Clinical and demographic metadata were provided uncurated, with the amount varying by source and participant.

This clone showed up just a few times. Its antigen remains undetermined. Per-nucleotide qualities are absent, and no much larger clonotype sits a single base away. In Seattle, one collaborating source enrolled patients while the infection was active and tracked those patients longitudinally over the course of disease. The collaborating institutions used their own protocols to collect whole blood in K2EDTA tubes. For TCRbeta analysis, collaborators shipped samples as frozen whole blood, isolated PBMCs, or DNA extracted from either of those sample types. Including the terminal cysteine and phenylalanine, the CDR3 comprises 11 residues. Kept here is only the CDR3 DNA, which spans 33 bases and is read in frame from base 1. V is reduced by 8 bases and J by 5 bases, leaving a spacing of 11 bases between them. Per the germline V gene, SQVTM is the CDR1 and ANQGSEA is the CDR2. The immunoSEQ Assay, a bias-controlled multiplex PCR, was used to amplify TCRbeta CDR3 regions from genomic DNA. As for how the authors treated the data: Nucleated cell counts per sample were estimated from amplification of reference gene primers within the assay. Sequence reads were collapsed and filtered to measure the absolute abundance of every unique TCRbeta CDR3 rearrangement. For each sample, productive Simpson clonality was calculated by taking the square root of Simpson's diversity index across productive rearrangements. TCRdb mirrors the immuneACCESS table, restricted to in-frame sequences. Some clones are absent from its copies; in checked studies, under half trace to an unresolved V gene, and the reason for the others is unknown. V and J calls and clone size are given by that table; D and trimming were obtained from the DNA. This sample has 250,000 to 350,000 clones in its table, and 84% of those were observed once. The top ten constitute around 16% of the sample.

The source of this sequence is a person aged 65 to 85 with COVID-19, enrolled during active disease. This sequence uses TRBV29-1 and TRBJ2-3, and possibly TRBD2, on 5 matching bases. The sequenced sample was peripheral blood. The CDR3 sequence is CSPRTGDTQYF. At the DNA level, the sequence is TGCAGCCCTCGGACTGGAGATACGCAGTATTTT.